This T cell receptor beta chain appears in the sequencing data of a study of blood T cell repertoires in COVID-19. The sample holds one count of this clone. Libraries were prepared by immunoSEQ multiplex PCR; TCRdb keeps only in-frame clonotypes and omits some of them. The sample includes fewer than 250,000 clones, around nine tenths of them seen just once. The CDR3 runs 16 residues. V was clipped by 0 bases and J by 3 bases; unmatched bases: 5. The V gene's germline CDR1 is SGHKS and CDR2 YYEKEE (reference sequence). The specimen sequenced was peripheral blood. The clonotype originates from a man aged 25 to 45 with COVID-19, enrolled during active disease. The chain has TRBV5-5 and TRBJ2-5, with TRBD1 matching over 10 bases. As DNA, the CDR3 is TGTGCCAGCAGCTTGGGGGACAGGGGAGGGGAAGAGACCCAGTACTTC. Residues: CASSLGDRGGEETQYF.